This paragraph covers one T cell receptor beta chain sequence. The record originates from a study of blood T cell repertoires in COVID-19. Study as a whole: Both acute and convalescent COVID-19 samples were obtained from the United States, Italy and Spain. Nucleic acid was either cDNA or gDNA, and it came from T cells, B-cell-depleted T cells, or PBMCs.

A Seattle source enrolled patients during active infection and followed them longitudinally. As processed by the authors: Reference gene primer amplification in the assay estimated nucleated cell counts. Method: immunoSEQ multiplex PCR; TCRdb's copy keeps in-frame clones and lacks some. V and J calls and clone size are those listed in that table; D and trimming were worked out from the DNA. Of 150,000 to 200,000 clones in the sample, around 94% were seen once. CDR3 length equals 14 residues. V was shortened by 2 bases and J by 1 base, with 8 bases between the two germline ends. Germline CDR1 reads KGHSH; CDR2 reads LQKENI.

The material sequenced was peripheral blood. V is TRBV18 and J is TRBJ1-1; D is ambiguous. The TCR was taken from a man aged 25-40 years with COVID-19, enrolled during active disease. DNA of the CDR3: TGTGCCAGCTCACCATCGTCGAGGAACACTGAAGCTTTCTTT. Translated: CASSPSSRNTEAFF.